Listed below are T cell receptor beta chains from one sample, sequenced in a study of blood T cell repertoires in COVID-19. Repertoires were generated with immunoSEQ multiplex PCR, while TCRdb's copy carries only in-frame clones and drops some. The data show about 220,000 clones, roughly 85% seen once. The source material was peripheral blood. The receptors come from a woman in her 70s with COVID-19, enrolled during active disease. Each CDR3 is given without its conserved first and last residue. Each record gives: J gene, V gene, CDR3 protein.

>TRBJ1-1|TRBV6-2/TRBV6-3
ASSPRQSVAF
>TRBJ2-3|TRBV19
ASSMDIAGGPLDTQY
>TRBJ2-2|TRBV29-1
SVGWRGRPANTGELF
>TRBJ1-2|TRBV4-3
ASSQDLSGDYGYT
>TRBJ1-5|TRBV19
ASSIQKGVSNIPQH
>TRBJ1-2|TRBV29-1
SGAGGNYGYT
>TRBJ2-7|TRBV3-1/TRBV3-2
ASSQRQRYEQY
>TRBJ1-1|TRBV2
ASITLRTGDTEAF
>TRBJ2-3|TRBV5-6
ASSFLLAGGDTQY
>TRBJ2-1|TRBV11-2
ASSFGSPPSYNEQF
>TRBJ1-2|TRBV19
ASSILGTGATNYGYT
>TRBJ1-5|TRBV19
ASSLNRGPQPQH
>TRBJ1-5|TRBV6-5
ASSYSRDGNQPQH
>TRBJ2-7|TRBV25-1
ASSEKGGDKNYEQY
>TRBJ1-1|TRBV25-1
ASRDTGDTEAF
>TRBJ2-7|TRBV5-1
ASSARDSSDEQY